The clone carrying this T cell receptor beta chain has more than one count but fewer than ten. The antigen remains unidentified. The data derive from a study of T-cell reconstitution after alpha-beta-depleted transplantation in children. The library targeted TCRbeta and was prepared with unique molecular identifiers. TCRdb ran MiXCR on the PCR reads and lists one entry per CDR3 protein. Of about 980,000 distinct CDR3 sequences in the sample, less than 30% are singletons; the top ten hold 28%. Study-wide results and caveats: Most T-cell counts and diversity one year after the transplant came from T cells that were newly produced. The origin of alpha-beta T cells about two months after transplant was reportedly several hundred expanded graft clones.

Germline loops: CDR1 SGHTA, CDR2 FQGTGA. The germline V and J ends were trimmed by 3 bases and 7 bases, with 10 bases remaining between them. This CDR3 is 13 amino acids long. The receptor's source is a boy younger than two who had a stem cell transplant for SCID, so the T cells may come from the graft donor. The V call is TRBV7-3, the J call TRBJ2-1; D may correspond to TRBD1 or TRBD2 (5 bases each). The specimen comprised PBMCs, mostly from graft donor cells, sampled 360 days after TCRalphabeta/CD19-depleted stem cell transplant. The CDR3 DNA follows: TGTGCCAGCAGCTTTTGGGACGGGAATGAGCAGTTCTTC. Its protein product is CASSFWDGNEQFF. Together with reference TRBV7-3 and TRBJ2-1, the CDR3 gives the full variable domain: GAGVSQTPSNKVTEKGKYVELRCDPISGHTALYWYRQSLGQGPEFLIYFQGTGAADDSGLPNDRFFAVRPEGSVSTLKIQRTERGDSAVYLCASSFWDGNEQFFGPGTRLTVL.